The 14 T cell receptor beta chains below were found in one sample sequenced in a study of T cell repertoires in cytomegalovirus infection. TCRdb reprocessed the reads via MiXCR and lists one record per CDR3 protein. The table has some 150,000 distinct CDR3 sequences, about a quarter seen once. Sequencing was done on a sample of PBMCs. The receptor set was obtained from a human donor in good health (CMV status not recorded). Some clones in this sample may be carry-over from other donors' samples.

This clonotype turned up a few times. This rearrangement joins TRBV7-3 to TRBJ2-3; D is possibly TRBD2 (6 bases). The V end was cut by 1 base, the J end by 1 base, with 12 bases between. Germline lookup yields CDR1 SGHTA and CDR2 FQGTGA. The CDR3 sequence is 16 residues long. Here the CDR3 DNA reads TGTGCCAGCAGCTTAAGTCCCGGAGGGGGCACAGATACGCAGTATTTT. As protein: CASSLSPGGGTDTQYF.

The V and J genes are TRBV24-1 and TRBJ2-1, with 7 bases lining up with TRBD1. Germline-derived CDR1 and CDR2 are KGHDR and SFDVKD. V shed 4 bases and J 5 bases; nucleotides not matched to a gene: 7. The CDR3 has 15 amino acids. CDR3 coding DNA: TGTGCCACCAGTGACCTGGGACAGTCTAACAATGAGCAGTTCTTC. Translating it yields CATSDLGQSNNEQFF.

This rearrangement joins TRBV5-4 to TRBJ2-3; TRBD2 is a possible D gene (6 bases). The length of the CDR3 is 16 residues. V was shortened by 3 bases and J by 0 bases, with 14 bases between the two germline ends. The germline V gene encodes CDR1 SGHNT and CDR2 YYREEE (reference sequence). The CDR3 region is CASSSGLDTSTDTQYF. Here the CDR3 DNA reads TGTGCCAGCAGCTCGGGACTCGACACGAGCACAGATACGCAGTATTTT.

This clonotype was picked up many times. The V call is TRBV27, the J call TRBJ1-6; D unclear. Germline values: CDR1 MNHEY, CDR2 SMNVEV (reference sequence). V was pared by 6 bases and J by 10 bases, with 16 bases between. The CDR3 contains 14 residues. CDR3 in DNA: TGTGCCAGCAGGACCGGGAGCGGAGGATCACCCCTCCACTTT. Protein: CASRTGSGGSPLHF.

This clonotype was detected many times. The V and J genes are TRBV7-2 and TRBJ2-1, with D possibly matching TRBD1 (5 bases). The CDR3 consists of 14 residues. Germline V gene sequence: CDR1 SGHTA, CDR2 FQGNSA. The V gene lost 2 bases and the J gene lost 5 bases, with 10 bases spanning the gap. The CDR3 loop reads CASSLNPGNNEQFF. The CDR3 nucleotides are TGTGCCAGCAGCTTAAACCCAGGGAACAATGAGCAGTTCTTC. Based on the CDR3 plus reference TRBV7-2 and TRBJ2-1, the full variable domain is GAGVSQSPSNKVTEKGKDVELRCDPISGHTALYWYRQSLGQGLEFLIYFQGNSAPDKSGLPSDRFSAERTGGSVSTLTIQRTQQEDSAVYLCASSLNPGNNEQFFGPGTRLTVL.

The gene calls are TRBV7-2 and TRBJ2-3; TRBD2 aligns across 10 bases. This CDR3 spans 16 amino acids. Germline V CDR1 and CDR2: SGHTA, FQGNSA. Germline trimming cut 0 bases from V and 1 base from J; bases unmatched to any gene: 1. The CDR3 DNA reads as TGTGCCAGCAGCTTAGCCCTAGCGGGGGGCACAGATACGCAGTATTTT. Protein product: CASSLALAGGTDTQYF. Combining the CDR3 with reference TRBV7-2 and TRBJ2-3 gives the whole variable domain GAGVSQSPSNKVTEKGKDVELRCDPISGHTALYWYRQSLGQGLEFLIYFQGNSAPDKSGLPSDRFSAERTGGSVSTLTIQRTQQEDSAVYLCASSLALAGGTDTQYFGPGTRLTVL.

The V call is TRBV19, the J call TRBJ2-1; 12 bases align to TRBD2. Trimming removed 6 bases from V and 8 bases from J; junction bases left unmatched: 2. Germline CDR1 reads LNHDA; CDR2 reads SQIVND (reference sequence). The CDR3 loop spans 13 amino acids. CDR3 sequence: CASRTSGSYEQFF. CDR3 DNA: TGTGCCAGTAGGACTAGCGGGAGCTATGAGCAGTTCTTC.

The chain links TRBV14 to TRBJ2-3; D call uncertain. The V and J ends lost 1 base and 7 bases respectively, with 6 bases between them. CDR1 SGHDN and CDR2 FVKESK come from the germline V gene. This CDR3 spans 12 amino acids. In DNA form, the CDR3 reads TGTGCCAGCAGCCAAGTTTCGAATACGCAGTATTTT. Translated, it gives CASSQVSNTQYF.

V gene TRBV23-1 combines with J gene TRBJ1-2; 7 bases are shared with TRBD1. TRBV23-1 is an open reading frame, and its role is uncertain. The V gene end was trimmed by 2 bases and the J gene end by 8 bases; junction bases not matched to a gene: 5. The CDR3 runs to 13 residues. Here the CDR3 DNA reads TGCGCCAGCAGTCAACACAGGGGAAGAGGCTACACCTTC. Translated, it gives CASSQHRGRGYTF.

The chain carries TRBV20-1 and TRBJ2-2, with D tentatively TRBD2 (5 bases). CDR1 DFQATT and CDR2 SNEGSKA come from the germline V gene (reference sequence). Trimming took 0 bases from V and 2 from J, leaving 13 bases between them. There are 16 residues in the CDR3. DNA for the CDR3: TGCAGTGCTAGAGATCAGCGGAAAGGAAACACCGGGGAGCTGTTTTTT. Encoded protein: CSARDQRKGNTGELFF.

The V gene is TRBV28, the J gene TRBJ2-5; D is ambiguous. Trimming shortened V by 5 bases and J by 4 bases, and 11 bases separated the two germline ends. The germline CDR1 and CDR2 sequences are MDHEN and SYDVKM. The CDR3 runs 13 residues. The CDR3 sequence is CASSPYLRETQYF. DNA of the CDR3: TGTGCCAGCAGTCCGTACCTCCGAGAGACCCAGTACTTC.

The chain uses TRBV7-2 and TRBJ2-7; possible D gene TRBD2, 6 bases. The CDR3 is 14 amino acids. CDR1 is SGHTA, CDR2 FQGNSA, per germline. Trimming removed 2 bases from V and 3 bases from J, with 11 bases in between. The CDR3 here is CASSLPGTGYEQYF. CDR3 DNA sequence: TGTGCCAGCAGCTTACCCGGGACTGGCTACGAGCAGTACTTC.

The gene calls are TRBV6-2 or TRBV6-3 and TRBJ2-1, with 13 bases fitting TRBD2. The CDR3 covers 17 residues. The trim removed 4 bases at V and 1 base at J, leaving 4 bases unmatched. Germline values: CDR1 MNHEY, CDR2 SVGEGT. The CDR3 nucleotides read TGTGCCAGCAGTTTCTGGACTAGCGGGGGTTCCTACAATGAGCAGTTCTTC. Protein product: CASSFWTSGGSYNEQFF.

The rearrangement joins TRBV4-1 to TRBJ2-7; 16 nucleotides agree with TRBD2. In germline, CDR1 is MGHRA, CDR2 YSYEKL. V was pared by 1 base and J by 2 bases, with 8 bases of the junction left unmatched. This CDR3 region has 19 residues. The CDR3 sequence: CASSQADQGTSGRAYEQYF. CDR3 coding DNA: TGCGCCAGCAGCCAAGCGGATCAGGGGACTAGCGGGAGGGCCTACGAGCAGTACTTC.